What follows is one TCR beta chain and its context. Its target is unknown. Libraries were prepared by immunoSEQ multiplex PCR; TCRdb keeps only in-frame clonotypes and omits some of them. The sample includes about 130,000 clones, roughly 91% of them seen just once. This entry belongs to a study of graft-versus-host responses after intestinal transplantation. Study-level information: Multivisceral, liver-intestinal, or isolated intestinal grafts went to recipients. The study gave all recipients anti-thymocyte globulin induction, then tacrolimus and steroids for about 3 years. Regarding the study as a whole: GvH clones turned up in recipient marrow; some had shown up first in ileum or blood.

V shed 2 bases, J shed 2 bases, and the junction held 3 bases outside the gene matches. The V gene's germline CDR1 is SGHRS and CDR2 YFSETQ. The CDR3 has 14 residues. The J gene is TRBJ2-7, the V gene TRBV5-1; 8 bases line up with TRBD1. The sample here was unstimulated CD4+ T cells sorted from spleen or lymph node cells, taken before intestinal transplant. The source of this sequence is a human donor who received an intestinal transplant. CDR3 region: CASSFDRGPYEQYF. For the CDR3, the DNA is TGCGCCAGCAGCTTTGACAGGGGTCCCTACGAGCAGTACTTC.